A selection of T cell receptor beta chains follows, all from one sample in a study of blood T cell repertoires in COVID-19. Produced via immunoSEQ multiplex PCR; TCRdb's table is partial and in-frame only. This sample yields 150,000 or so clones, of which around 80% are seen a single time; nearly 15% belongs to the top ten. The sample comprised peripheral blood. These receptors originate from a human donor with acute or convalescent COVID-19. The donor label of this sample is uncertain. Each CDR3 is given with its conserved first and last residue. D genes are given only for firm matches. Clone sizes are given selectively: once, few, many, or a class where the clone is expanded.

abundance,v_gene,d_gene,j_gene,CDR3aa,CDR3nt
.,TRBV5-1,.,TRBJ2-1,CASLRDSPTSDEQFF,TGCGCCAGCTTAAGGGACTCCCCTACCTCGGATGAGCAGTTCTTC
.,TRBV5-1,.,TRBJ2-3,CASSLEGPGTDTQYF,TGCGCCAGCAGCTTAGAGGGCCCTGGCACAGATACGCAGTATTTT
.,TRBV11-2,.,TRBJ1-1,CASSLDMNTEAFF,TGTGCCAGCAGCTTAGACATGAACACTGAAGCTTTCTTT
.,TRBV2,TRBD2,TRBJ2-1,CASEAGTSAFNEQFF,TGTGCCAGCGAGGCCGGGACTAGCGCCTTTAATGAGCAGTTCTTC
once,TRBV5-6,.,TRBJ1-2,CASSSDGEGINYGYTF,TGTGCCAGCAGCTCTGACGGGGAGGGGATAAACTATGGCTACACCTTC
.,TRBV7-9,.,TRBJ1-1,CASSLRGRDEAFF,TGTGCCAGCAGCTTGCGGGGGCGAGATGAAGCTTTCTTT
.,TRBV3-1/TRBV3-2,.,TRBJ2-7,CASSQVSGNEQYF,TGTGCCAGCAGCCAAGTGTCAGGGAACGAGCAGTACTTC
.,TRBV5-5,.,TRBJ1-4,CASSPQRGADEKLFF,TGTGCCAGCAGCCCTCAGCGGGGGGCCGATGAAAAACTGTTTTTT
.,TRBV19,.,TRBJ1-2,CASSIRMPGRNNYGYTF,TGTGCCAGTAGTATTAGGATGCCAGGAAGAAATAACTATGGCTACACCTTC
once,TRBV30,.,TRBJ1-2,CAWSGTGNLNYGYTF,TGTGCCTGGAGTGGGACCGGGAATTTAAACTATGGCTACACCTTC
once,TRBV3-1/TRBV3-2,.,TRBJ2-7,CASSPRGGRVEQYF,TGTGCCAGCAGCCCCAGAGGGGGGAGGGTCGAGCAGTACTTC
.,TRBV3-1/TRBV3-2,TRBD1,TRBJ1-1,CASSPTQGAMNTEAFF,TGTGCCAGCAGCCCGACACAGGGGGCAATGAACACTGAAGCTTTCTTT
.,TRBV5-1,.,TRBJ2-7,CASSRDTYSYEQYF,TGCGCCAGCAGCCGAGACACTTACTCCTACGAGCAGTACTTC
few,TRBV19,.,TRBJ2-3,CASSDWSRDSDTQYF,TGTGCCAGTAGTGATTGGTCCAGGGATTCAGATACGCAGTATTTT
.,TRBV5-4,.,TRBJ2-4,CASSQSTDLAKNIQYF,TGTGCCAGCAGCCAATCGACAGACCTAGCCAAAAACATTCAGTACTTC
.,TRBV10-3,.,TRBJ1-2,CAISARGDGYTF,TGTGCCATCAGTGCACGGGGAGATGGCTACACCTTC
.,TRBV6-2/TRBV6-3,TRBD1,TRBJ2-3,CASSWGQGFSTDTQYF,TGTGCCAGCAGTTGGGGACAGGGGTTCAGCACAGATACGCAGTATTTT
.,TRBV5-1,.,TRBJ1-2,CASSLEQGANYGYTF,TGCGCCAGCAGCTTGGAACAGGGAGCTAACTATGGCTACACCTTC
.,TRBV2,.,TRBJ2-7,CASSAGRETDEQYF,TGTGCCAGCAGTGCAGGCAGGGAAACTGACGAGCAGTACTTC
few,TRBV9,.,TRBJ1-3,CASSARQSSGNTIYF,TGTGCCAGCAGCGCCAGACAGAGCTCTGGAAACACCATATATTTT
.,TRBV9,TRBD1,TRBJ1-2,CASSGSDRDYGYTF,TGTGCCAGCAGCGGGTCTGACAGGGACTATGGCTACACCTTC
.,TRBV19,TRBD1,TRBJ1-5,CASSPLPGTGDFYSNQPQHF,TGTGCCAGTAGTCCCCTGCCCGGGACAGGGGATTTTTATAGCAATCAGCCCCAGCATTTT
.,TRBV14,TRBD1,TRBJ1-1,CASSQARDRGKNTEAFF,TGTGCCAGCAGCCAAGCTCGGGACAGGGGGAAGAACACTGAAGCTTTCTTT
.,TRBV6-4,.,TRBJ2-2,CASSDSTSVGGELFF,TGTGCCAGCAGTGACTCGACAAGTGTAGGCGGGGAGCTGTTTTTT
.,TRBV30,.,TRBJ1-6,CAWQQGYNSPLHF,TGTGCCTGGCAACAGGGATATAATTCACCCCTCCACTTT
.,TRBV18,.,TRBJ2-2,CASSPQESGVTGELFF,TGTGCCAGCTCACCCCAAGAATCCGGGGTCACCGGGGAGCTGTTTTTT
.,TRBV7-8,TRBD1,TRBJ1-5,CASRRNRGDQPQHF,TGTGCCAGCAGACGCAACAGGGGGGATCAGCCCCAGCATTTT
.,TRBV4-2,.,TRBJ1-1,CASSQDFEEGSPEAFF,TGTGCCAGCAGCCAAGATTTCGAGGAAGGGAGCCCTGAAGCTTTCTTT
.,TRBV5-5,.,TRBJ1-2,CASSLEGDYGYTF,TGTGCCAGCAGCTTGGAAGGGGATTATGGCTACACCTTC
once,TRBV29-1,.,TRBJ1-4,CSVEGGGEKLFF,TGCAGCGTTGAAGGGGGAGGGGAAAAACTGTTTTTT
.,TRBV9,.,TRBJ2-7,CASSVGDSSYEQYF,TGTGCCAGCAGCGTTGGTGACAGTTCCTACGAGCAGTACTTC
once,TRBV9,.,TRBJ1-1,CASSVGHGERNTEAFF,TGTGCCAGCAGCGTTGGACACGGAGAAAGGAACACTGAAGCTTTCTTT